Shown below are 9 T cell receptor beta chains from a single sample sequenced in a study of blood T cell repertoires in COVID-19. Here immunoSEQ multiplex PCR was the method, and the copy in TCRdb shows in-frame clones only, minus some. The data contain 120,000 or so clones, 80% to 90% of them seen just once; the ten biggest clones take up just under 30%. Sequenced sample: peripheral blood. These receptors came from a woman between 65 and 79 years old with acute or convalescent COVID-19.

V usage is TRBV5-1 and J usage is TRBJ2-7; 7 bases agree with TRBD1. Germline V gives CDR1 SGHRS, CDR2 YFSETQ. The length of the CDR3 is 15 residues. Unmatched junction bases numbered 11, after V lost 4 bases and J lost 4 bases. The CDR3 reads CASSRTTQQGYEQYF. CDR3 bases: TGCGCCAGCAGCCGGACAACACAACAGGGGTACGAGCAGTACTTC.

The rearrangement uses TRBV15 and TRBJ2-2, with D unclear. The length of the CDR3 is 14 residues. V shed 3 bases and J shed 6 bases, with 11 bases lying between them. Germline assignment: CDR1 LNHNV and CDR2 YYDKDF (reference sequence). CDR3 sequence (DNA): TGTGCCACCAGCAGTGAGGAATGGGCCGGGGAGCTGTTTTTT. It translates to CATSSEEWAGELFF.

The chain is built from TRBV6-5 and TRBJ1-6; 8 bases align to TRBD1. CDR3 length equals 14 residues. Trimming at V came to 7 bases and at J to 7 bases, leaving 6 bases not matched to a gene. The germline CDR1 and CDR2 sequences are MNHEY and SVGAGI. CDR3 in DNA: TGTGCCAGCAATCCCCGGGACAGGAATTCACCCCTCCACTTT. This codes for CASNPRDRNSPLHF.

The chain joins TRBV7-2 to TRBJ2-7, with unresolved D. V was shortened by 3 bases and J by 2 bases, with 8 bases between the two germline ends. This CDR3 has 13 amino acids. Germline-derived CDR1 and CDR2 are SGHTA and FQGNSA. This CDR3 is CASSFDLAYEQYF. In DNA, the CDR3 is TGTGCCAGCAGCTTCGACCTAGCCTACGAGCAGTACTTC.

The chain couples TRBV2 to TRBJ1-2; the match to TRBD1 covers 10 bases. J was trimmed by 2 bases and V by 5 bases; bases with no gene match: 8. The CDR3 extends over 16 amino acids. Germline loops: CDR1 SNHLY, CDR2 FYNNEI. The CDR3, as DNA: TGTGCCAGCAGTACCCAGACAGGGGGCCTCAACTATGGCTACACCTTC. Translating gives CASSTQTGGLNYGYTF. Drawing the rest from reference TRBV2 and TRBJ1-2, the complete variable domain is EPEVTQTPSHQVTQMGQEVILRCVPISNHLYFYWYRQILGQKVEFLVSFYNNEISEKSEIFDDQFSVERPDGSNFTLKIRSTKLEDSAMYFCASSTQTGGLNYGYTFGSGTRLTVV.

The chain is built from TRBV7-3 and TRBJ1-1, with D uncertain. Germline V gene data show CDR1 as SGHTA and CDR2 as FQGTGA. The CDR3 extends over 13 amino acids. The V end was cut by 1 base, the J end by 5 bases, with 8 bases between. CDR3 loop: CASSLNMETEAFF. Here the CDR3 DNA reads TGTGCCAGCAGCTTAAATATGGAGACTGAAGCTTTCTTT.

The V and J genes are TRBV4-2 and TRBJ2-1; 14 bases are shared with TRBD2. The CDR3 spans 15 residues. Germline CDR1 LGHNA, CDR2 YNFKEQ. Trimming at V came to 3 bases and at J to 6 bases, leaving 1 base not matched to a gene. The CDR3 coding sequence is TGTGCCAGCAGCCAGACTAGCGGGGGGGCCAATGAGCAGTTCTTC. Translating gives CASSQTSGGANEQFF.

The CDR3 region is CAIGPVGRANTEAFF. The CDR3 DNA reads as TGTGCCATCGGGCCGGTAGGGAGGGCGAACACTGAAGCTTTCTTT. This chain joins TRBV10-3 and TRBJ1-1; D remains unclear. The V end lost 8 bases, the J end lost 1 base, and 17 bases lay between the germline ends. The CDR3 extends over 15 amino acids. Germline-derived CDR1 and CDR2 are ENHRY and SYGVKD.

The genes are TRBV28 and TRBJ1-5; possibly TRBD1 for D (5 bases). The germline V gene encodes CDR1 MDHEN and CDR2 SYDVKM. The CDR3 totals 13 residues. The V end was cut by 10 bases, the J end by 3 bases, with 13 bases between. CDR3 DNA: TGTGCCACCCTGGGGCAGTACAATCAGCCCCAGCATTTT. The encoded protein is CATLGQYNQPQHF.